The rows below give T cell receptor beta chains drawn from one sample of a study of cytomegalovirus exposure and HLA in healthy donors. Sequenced by immunoSEQ multiplex PCR; TCRdb stores in-frame clones only, minus some. The sample comprises about 130,000 clones, approximately 80% of which are singletons, and roughly 27% rests with the top ten. Sample: PBMCs. These receptors came from a man aged 25 to 40 in good health and CMV-seropositive. Each CDR3 is given with its conserved first and last residue. The D gene is left open where the match is weak. Size is omitted from some rows. Given values are once, few, many or a class for expanded clones.

d_gene	len	v_gene	abundance	j_gene	CDR3aa	CDR3nt
TRBD1	15	TRBV5-1	-	TRBJ2-1	CASAPGTGVYNEQFF	TGCGCCAGCGCCCCGGGGACAGGGGTCTACAATGAGCAGTTCTTC
TRBD2	12	TRBV4-2	-	TRBJ2-3	CASRTSGDTQYF	TGTGCCAGCCGGACTAGCGGAGATACGCAGTATTTT
TRBD1	15	TRBV4-1	-	TRBJ2-1	CASKSGTGAYNEQFF	TGCGCCAGCAAATCCGGGACAGGGGCTTACAATGAGCAGTTCTTC
TRBD1	16	TRBV7-2	-	TRBJ1-4	CASSPGSYRGDEKLFF	TGTGCCAGCAGCCCTGGGTCGTACAGGGGGGACGAAAAACTGTTTTTT
-	13	TRBV5-1	-	TRBJ2-7	CASSLGHSYEQYF	TGCGCCAGCAGCTTGGGACACAGCTACGAGCAGTACTTC
-	11	TRBV25-1	-	TRBJ1-4	CASSEWTSLFF	TGTGCCAGCAGTGAGTGGACTAGCCTGTTTTTT
TRBD2	18	TRBV7-9	-	TRBJ2-3	CASSGGGTSGGLTDTQYF	TGTGCCAGCAGCGGAGGAGGGACTAGCGGGGGTCTAACAGATACGCAGTATTTT
TRBD1	17	TRBV4-1	-	TRBJ1-4	CASSPRQGNSPNEKLFF	TGCGCCAGCAGCCCTCGACAGGGCAATAGTCCTAATGAAAAACTGTTTTTT
TRBD1	15	TRBV7-7	-	TRBJ2-2	CASSSTGAPSGELFF	TGTGCCAGCAGCTCGACAGGGGCTCCCTCCGGGGAGCTGTTTTTT
-	12	TRBV9	-	TRBJ1-1	CASSLGRGEAFF	TGTGCCAGCAGCCTCGGACGGGGGGAAGCTTTCTTT
-	16	TRBV30	-	TRBJ2-5	CAWSVPEAPVRETQYF	TGTGCCTGGAGTGTACCGGAGGCTCCAGTCCGAGAGACCCAGTACTTC
TRBD2	14	TRBV6-1	-	TRBJ2-1	CASSVAGGRNEQFF	TGTGCCAGCAGTGTAGCGGGGGGGAGGAATGAGCAGTTCTTC
-	13	TRBV27	-	TRBJ1-5	CASSSYRDQPQHF	TGTGCCAGCAGCTCATACAGGGATCAGCCCCAGCATTTT
TRBD1	17	TRBV5-1	-	TRBJ2-4	CASSLEDRGFAKNIQYF	TGCGCCAGCAGCTTGGAAGACAGGGGGTTCGCCAAAAACATTCAGTACTTC
-	11	TRBV10-3	-	TRBJ2-1	CATQVNAEQFF	TGTGCCACCCAGGTTAATGCTGAGCAGTTCTTC
TRBD2	16	TRBV27	-	TRBJ2-5	CASSPGTSGRQETQYF	TGTGCCAGCAGCCCCGGGACTAGCGGGCGCCAAGAGACCCAGTACTTC
-	12	TRBV25-1	-	TRBJ1-2	CASSERNYGYTF	TGTGCCAGCAGTGAACGGAACTATGGCTACACCTTC
TRBD2	15	TRBV4-1	-	TRBJ2-2	CASSQSGGANGELFF	TGCGCCAGCAGCCAGAGCGGGGGGGCAAACGGGGAGCTGTTTTTT
-	14	TRBV7-9	-	TRBJ1-3	CASSLAGDGNTIYF	TGTGCCAGCAGCTTAGCAGGGGATGGAAACACCATATATTTT
TRBD1	15	TRBV6-5	-	TRBJ2-1	CASSRGQGSLIAQFF	TGTGCCAGCAGCCGGGGACAGGGAAGCCTAATAGCGCAGTTCTTC
TRBD1	15	TRBV5-1	-	TRBJ2-7	CASSLDRDRVYEQYF	TGCGCCAGCAGCTTGGACCGGGACAGGGTCTACGAGCAGTACTTC
TRBD1	14	TRBV5-1	-	TRBJ2-7	CASSAGQGSYEQYF	TGCGCCAGCAGCGCTGGACAGGGGTCGTACGAGCAGTACTTC
-	10	TRBV2	-	TRBJ1-1	CASSVVEAFF	TGTGCCAGCAGTGTCGTAGAAGCTTTCTTT
TRBD2	15	TRBV11-2	-	TRBJ2-3	CASSLDGGSTDTQYF	TGTGCCAGCAGCTTAGACGGGGGGAGCACAGATACGCAGTATTTT
-	12	TRBV2	-	TRBJ1-1	CASRQGNTEAFF	TGTGCCAGCAGGCAGGGGAACACTGAAGCTTTCTTT
TRBD1	15	TRBV7-2	-	TRBJ2-3	CASSLGQGNTDTQYF	TGTGCCAGCAGCTTAGGACAGGGAAACACAGATACGCAGTATTTT
-	13	TRBV5-4	-	TRBJ1-1	CASSLGGGTEAFF	TGTGCCAGCAGCCTTGGGGGCGGAACTGAAGCTTTCTTT
TRBD1	16	TRBV7-2	-	TRBJ1-2	CASTKTGAQANYGYTF	TGTGCCAGCACCAAGACAGGGGCTCAAGCTAACTATGGCTACACCTTC
-	14	TRBV5-1	-	TRBJ2-3	CASSLAGNTDTQYF	TGCGCCAGCAGCTTGGCAGGCAACACAGATACGCAGTATTTT
-	12	TRBV10-3	-	TRBJ1-2	CAISEGEDGYTF	TGTGCCATCAGCGAGGGGGAGGATGGCTACACCTTC
-	14	TRBV6-1	few	TRBJ1-2	CASTAFGGSYGYTF	TGTGCCAGCACAGCTTTCGGCGGCAGCTATGGCTACACCTTC
-	14	TRBV4-2	-	TRBJ1-4	CASSQGGGNEKLFF	TGTGCCAGCAGCCAGGGGGGAGGGAATGAAAAACTGTTTTTT
TRBD1	14	TRBV30	-	TRBJ1-4	CAWKIGQANEKLFF	TGTGCCTGGAAGATAGGACAGGCAAATGAAAAACTGTTTTTT
TRBD2	16	TRBV29-1	-	TRBJ2-1	CSVATTSANSYNEQFF	TGCAGCGTTGCCACCACTAGCGCCAACTCCTACAATGAGCAGTTCTTC
-	13	TRBV14	-	TRBJ1-1	CASSRQENTEAFF	TGTGCCAGCAGCCGACAGGAGAACACTGAAGCTTTCTTT
-	15	TRBV11-1	-	TRBJ2-5	CASSLDPLGAETQYF	TGTGCCAGCAGCTTGGATCCACTGGGGGCAGAGACCCAGTACTTC
-	13	TRBV5-6	-	TRBJ1-1	CASSLFEQAQAFF	TGTGCCAGCAGCCTATTTGAGCAGGCTCAAGCTTTCTTT
-	13	TRBV14	-	TRBJ2-7	CARGSGSVDEQYF	TGTGCCCGCGGAAGCGGGTCGGTCGACGAGCAGTACTTC
TRBD1	14	TRBV7-3	once	TRBJ1-1	CASSEKGQGTEAFF	TGTGCCAGCAGCGAAAAGGGACAGGGGACTGAAGCTTTCTTT
TRBD2	15	TRBV27	-	TRBJ2-5	CASSPPAGVGETQYF	TGTGCCAGCAGTCCCCCAGCGGGAGTCGGCGAGACCCAGTACTTC
TRBD2	12	TRBV6-6	-	TRBJ2-7	CAISAASGALYF	TGTGCCATCAGTGCGGCTAGCGGGGCCCTTTACTTC
-	12	TRBV6-6	-	TRBJ2-1	CASSYSIGEQFF	TGTGCCAGCAGTTACTCGATCGGGGAGCAGTTCTTC
-	13	TRBV7-9	-	TRBJ1-2	CASSSLQGRGYTF	TGTGCCAGCAGCTCATTACAGGGCAGGGGCTACACCTTC
-	13	TRBV6-1	-	TRBJ2-1	CASAGYRTDEQFF	TGTGCCAGCGCAGGCTACAGGACCGATGAGCAGTTCTTC
-	16	TRBV6-1	few	TRBJ2-7	CASSEPEVTHSYEQYF	TGTGCCAGCAGTGAACCCGAGGTAACGCATTCCTACGAGCAGTACTTC
TRBD1	15	TRBV7-2	-	TRBJ2-7	CASSYQGQIGYEQYF	TGTGCCAGCAGCTACCAGGGACAGATCGGCTACGAGCAGTACTTC
-	16	TRBV6-1	-	TRBJ2-5	CASSERGRAYRETQYF	TGTGCCAGCAGTGAAAGGGGGAGGGCCTATAGGGAGACCCAGTACTTC
TRBD1	13	TRBV6-6	-	TRBJ1-5	CASSLDRDQPQHF	TGTGCCAGCAGTCTCGACAGGGATCAGCCCCAGCATTTT
TRBD2	16	TRBV6-5	-	TRBJ2-3	CASSSLRGSSTDTQYF	TGTGCCAGCAGTTCCTTGCGGGGGTCTAGCACAGATACGCAGTATTTT
-	15	TRBV11-2	-	TRBJ2-2	CASSSPTGYTGELFF	TGTGCCAGCAGCTCCCCGACAGGATACACCGGGGAGCTGTTTTTT
-	15	TRBV4-2	-	TRBJ2-7	CASSQDFGREYEQYF	TGTGCCAGCAGCCAAGATTTCGGGAGAGAGTACGAGCAGTACTTC